This TCR beta chain was captured in a study of T cells in localized non-small cell lung cancer. Study results and limitations: Tumor trailed uninvolved adjacent lung in T cell clonality, which peaked there. Researchers found a median around 50 of the top 100 tumor clones in adjacent lung. Those with higher blood T cell density had longer overall survival.

The CDR3 covers 17 residues. A note on this clone: No antigen is known for it.

TCRdb keeps only in-frame clones here, not all; method: immunoSEQ multiplex PCR. The table shows over 8,000 clones, with about 90% occurring only once. Sequencing was performed on peripheral blood, taken before any cancer treatment. The source of this sequence is a woman aged 40 to 75 with stage I squamous cell lung carcinoma. The rearrangement joins TRBV21-1 to TRBJ1-1. TRBV21-1 is an annotated pseudogene. CDR3 protein: CASSKSGRTSMNTEAFF. The CDR3 coding sequence is TGTGCCAGCAGCAAATCGGGACGGACCAGCATGAACACTGAAGCTTTCTTT.